Included here is one TCR beta chain sequence, with context. Trimming took 8 bases from V and 2 from J; bases not matched to a gene: 5. Germline V gene sequence: CDR1 MNHEY, CDR2 SVGAGI. The CDR3 totals 15 residues. This entry is derived from a study of blood T cell repertoires in COVID-19. The overall study: There were acute and convalescent COVID-19 samples, and they came from the United States, Italy and Spain. The analysed material was cDNA or gDNA that came from T cells, B-cell-depleted T cells, or PBMCs.

Per the authors' pipeline: Amplification of reference gene primers was used by the study to estimate nucleated cell counts. Assay used: immunoSEQ multiplex PCR; TCRdb lists only in-frame clones, some missing. The V and J calls and clone size were taken over from that table, and D and trimming were inferred from the DNA. The sample contains 150,000 or so clones, 87% of which appear only once. The V call is TRBV6-5, the J call TRBJ2-1; 11 bases fit TRBD1. Sequencing used peripheral blood. This TCR was recovered from a man older than 75 with acute or convalescent COVID-19. CDR3 region: CASGDRGVTYNEQFF. CDR3 coding DNA: TGTGCCAGCGGGGACAGGGGGGTCACCTACAATGAGCAGTTCTTC.